This T cell receptor (beta chain) is drawn from a study of blood T cell repertoires in COVID-19. Study-level information: The United States, Italy and Spain provided the acute and convalescent COVID-19 samples. T cells, B-cell-depleted T cells, or PBMCs supplied cDNA or gDNA.

The length of the CDR3 is 15 residues. The ends lost 4 bases at V and 3 bases at J; junction bases unmatched: 6. Germline assignment: CDR1 ENHRY and CDR2 SYGVKD. The table came from immunoSEQ multiplex PCR; TCRdb's copy has only in-frame clones and leaves some out. The repertoire consists of 200,000 to 300,000 clones, with 80% to 90% occurring once and the leading ten covering 1.5% to 2%. This sequence originates from a man aged 25-45 years with active or convalescent COVID-19. The gene calls are TRBV10-3 and TRBJ2-5, with 9 bases matching TRBD1. Sequenced input: peripheral blood. CDR3 in amino acids: CAISGTDRGKETQYF. As DNA, the CDR3 is TGTGCCATCAGTGGTACGGACAGGGGAAAAGAGACCCAGTACTTC.